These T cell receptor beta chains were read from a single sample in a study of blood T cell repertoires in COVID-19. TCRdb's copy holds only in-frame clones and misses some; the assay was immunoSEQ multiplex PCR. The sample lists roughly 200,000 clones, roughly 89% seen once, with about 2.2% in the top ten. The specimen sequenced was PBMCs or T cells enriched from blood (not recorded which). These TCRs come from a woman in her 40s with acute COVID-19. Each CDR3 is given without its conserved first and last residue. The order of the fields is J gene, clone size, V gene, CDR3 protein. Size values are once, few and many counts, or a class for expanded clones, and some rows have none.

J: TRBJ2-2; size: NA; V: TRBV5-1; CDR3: ASSLGQGHTGELF
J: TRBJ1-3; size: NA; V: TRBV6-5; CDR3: ASSLTSSSGNTIY
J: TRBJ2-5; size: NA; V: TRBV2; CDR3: ASRTGSPRETQY
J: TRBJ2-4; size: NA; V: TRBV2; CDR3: ASSYDRGTKNIQY
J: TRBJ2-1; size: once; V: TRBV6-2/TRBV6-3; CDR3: ASSYSANEQF
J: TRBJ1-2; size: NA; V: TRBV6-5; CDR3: AAYEGLIYGYT
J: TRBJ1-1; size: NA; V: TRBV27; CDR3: ASSPGAGAEAF
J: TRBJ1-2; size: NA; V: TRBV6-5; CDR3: ASSYPTAANYGYT
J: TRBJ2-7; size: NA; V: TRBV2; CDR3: ASSSEQGPSYEQY
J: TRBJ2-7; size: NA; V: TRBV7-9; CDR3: ASSIHTSDFFSSEQY
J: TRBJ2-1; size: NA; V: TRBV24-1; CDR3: ATSDSSALAGGGRLFEQF
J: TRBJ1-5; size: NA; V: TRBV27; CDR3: ASKNTGTGRNQPQH
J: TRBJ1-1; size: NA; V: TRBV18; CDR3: ASSPPRVTEAF
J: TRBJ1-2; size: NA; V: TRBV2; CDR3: ASNVDGNYGYT
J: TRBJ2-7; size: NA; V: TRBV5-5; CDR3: ASSLESTIYEQY
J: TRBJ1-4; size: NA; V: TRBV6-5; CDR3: ASSYGGTGLEKLF
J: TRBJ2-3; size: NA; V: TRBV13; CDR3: ASSLGLAQSTDTQY
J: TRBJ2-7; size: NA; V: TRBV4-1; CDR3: ASSQDWTGAYEQY
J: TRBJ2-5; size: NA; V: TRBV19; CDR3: ASSTLMTGRETQY
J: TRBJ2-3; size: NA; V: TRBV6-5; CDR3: ASRRQGTDTQY
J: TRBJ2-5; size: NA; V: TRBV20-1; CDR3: SASLWGEQETQY
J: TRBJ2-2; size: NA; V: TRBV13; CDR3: ASSLGLTGGTGELF
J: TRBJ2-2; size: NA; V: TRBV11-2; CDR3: ASSLDWESARELF
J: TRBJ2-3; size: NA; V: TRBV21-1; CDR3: ASSVRDRGKPASTDTQY